These 22 T cell receptor beta chains were sequenced from one sample in a study of Graves' ophthalmopathy and Graves' hyperthyroidism. Amplifying from RNA transcripts, the study obtained TCR beta CDR3 regions. HTBI-primed first-round RT-PCR preceded second-round multiplex PCR. TCRdb itself ran the multiplex PCR reads through MiXCR, one entry per CDR3 protein. The sample holds about 500,000 distinct CDR3 sequences, under 45% seen once. Sequenced sample: peripheral blood or thyroid tissue (not recorded which). The receptor set was obtained from an adult man with Graves' hyperthyroidism.

The V and J genes are TRBV10-3 and TRBJ1-2; possible D gene TRBD1, 6 bases. From germline, CDR1 is ENHRY and CDR2 SYGVKD. The CDR3 covers 15 residues. Trimming left V 3 bases short and J 4 bases short, with 15 bases between. DNA of the CDR3: TGTGCCATCAGTGATTCGCCGGGGGCAGGCTATGGCTACACCTTC. Translated: CAISDSPGAGYGYTF.

Only one count was recorded for this clonotype. The J gene is TRBJ1-5, the V gene TRBV7-4, with 7 bases that match TRBD1. J lost 3 bases, V lost 0 bases, and 2 bases had no gene match. The CDR3 runs 15 residues. Germline CDR1 and CDR2: SGHVT and SQSDAQ. CDR3 sequence reads: CASSLAGQNNQPQHF. The CDR3 DNA is TGTGCCAGCAGCTTAGCGGGACAGAACAATCAGCCCCAGCATTTT.

In this sample, this clonotype turned up once. The chain joins TRBV20-1 to TRBJ2-5; no clear D. Trimming pared 3 bases from V and 9 bases from J, leaving 23 bases between. The CDR3 is made up of 15 amino acids. Germline V gives CDR1 DFQATT, CDR2 SNEGSKA (reference sequence). Here the CDR3 reads CSASGHQRSNQPQYF. The CDR3 DNA sequence: TGCAGTGCTAGCGGGCACCAGAGGAGCAATCAGCCCCAGTACTTC.

This clonotype was found many times. This chain links TRBV12-3 or TRBV12-4 with TRBJ2-7, with D possibly TRBD1 on 5 matching bases. V dropped 2 bases and J dropped 3 bases, with 14 bases sitting between them. The CDR3 covers 15 residues. CDR3: CASSLRTGSFYEQYF. As DNA, the CDR3 is TGTGCCAGCAGTTTAAGAACAGGTTCATTCTACGAGCAGTACTTC.

The gene calls are TRBV5-4 and TRBJ1-1; 7 bases are shared with TRBD1. This CDR3 region has 15 residues. Germline V gene lookup returns CDR1 SGHNT and CDR2 YYREEE (reference sequence). The J segment lost 4 bases and the V segment lost 4 bases, leaving 10 bases of the junction unmatched. This chain's CDR3 is CASSTNRGAGTEAFF. The CDR3 DNA sequence: TGTGCCAGCAGCACAAACAGGGGCGCGGGCACTGAAGCTTTCTTT. The entire variable domain, with the rest obtained from reference TRBV5-4 and TRBJ1-1, is as follows: ETGVTQSPTHLIKTRGQQVTLRCSSQSGHNTVSWYQQALGQGPQFIFQYYREEENGRGNFPPRFSGLQFPNYSSELNVNALELDDSALYLCASSTNRGAGTEAFFGQGTRLTVV.

This clonotype was found many times. V usage is TRBV12-3 or TRBV12-4 and J usage is TRBJ1-5; D gene unclear. CDR3 length: 14 residues. Deletions cut 3 bases from V and 3 bases from J, with 9 bases between. DNA of the CDR3: TGTGCCAGCAGTTTTGGGCGGATCAATCAGCCCCAGCATTTT. Its protein is CASSFGRINQPQHF.

At least ten counts were recorded for this clonotype. This rearrangement joins TRBV10-3 to TRBJ1-4; possibly TRBD1 for D (6 bases). Germline V gene lookup returns CDR1 ENHRY and CDR2 SYGVKD. The CDR3 is 16 residues long. The germline V and J ends were trimmed by 3 bases and 7 bases, with 18 bases remaining between them. CDR3 region: CAISEGQGMSSEKLFF. CDR3 bases: TGTGCCATCAGTGAAGGGCAGGGGATGAGCAGTGAAAAACTGTTTTTT.

This clonotype was recorded at least ten times. V gene TRBV2 combines with J gene TRBJ2-7; perhaps TRBD1 as D (6 bases). The CDR3 extends over 12 amino acids. Germline CDR1 SNHLY, CDR2 FYNNEI. V lost 6 bases, J lost 3 bases, and 9 bases lay in between. CDR3 in amino acids: CASRGTHYEQYF. As DNA, the CDR3 is TGTGCCAGCAGGGGGACACACTACGAGCAGTACTTC.

The J gene is TRBJ2-7, the V gene TRBV6-5; D uncertain. V lost 5 bases to trimming and J lost 10 bases, with 18 bases between them. Per the germline V gene, CDR1 is MNHEY and CDR2 is SVGAGI. The CDR3 has 13 amino acids. The CDR3 loop reads CASSRVGNEQQYF. Here the CDR3 DNA reads TGTGCCAGCAGTCGGGTAGGGAACGAGCAACAGTACTTC.

About this clonotype: This sequence may be a read error, since a much larger clone differs from it by one base. The rearrangement links TRBV2 to TRBJ1-1, with D hard to call. Per the germline V gene, CDR1 is SNHLY and CDR2 is FYNNEI. The CDR3 runs to 13 residues. Trimming took off 6 bases at V and 2 bases at J, with 10 bases between the two ends. CDR3 residues: CASSVQINTEAFF. The CDR3 DNA reads TGTGCCAGCAGCGTCCAGATTAACACTGAAGCTTTCTTT.

To note about this clonotype: The junction and the germline gene differ at one end; a read error may be behind it. This chain uses TRBV29-1 with TRBJ1-1; D not certain. The CDR3 has 12 amino acids. CDR1 SQVTM and CDR2 ANQGSEA come from the germline V gene. CDR3 in amino acids: CSVSGANTGAFF. In nucleotides, the CDR3 is TGCAGCGTCTCTGGAGCGAACACTGGAGCTTTCTTT.

Of note for this clonotype: The conserved phenylalanine or tryptophan is not found at the CDR3 terminus, so this likely reflects a read error. DNA of the CDR3: TGCGCCAGCAGCTTGCAGGAGCGGATGGGCTACACCTCC. It codes for CASSLQERMGYTS. The V call is TRBV5-1, the J call TRBJ1-2, with D hard to call. The CDR3 is made up of 13 amino acids. The germline V and J ends were trimmed by 1 base and 8 bases, with 12 bases remaining between them. Germline loops: CDR1 SGHRS, CDR2 YFSETQ.

The V gene is TRBV20-1, the J gene TRBJ2-3; 8 nucleotides match TRBD2. Losses at the gene ends were 0 bases for V and 4 bases for J; bases not matched to a gene: 12. Germline CDR1 DFQATT, CDR2 SNEGSKA (reference sequence). The CDR3 consists of 17 residues. CDR3 sequence: CSARDGAQRGYSDTQYF. The CDR3 DNA reads as TGCAGTGCTAGAGATGGCGCCCAGCGGGGGTACTCAGATACGCAGTATTTT.

This chain connects TRBV6-2 or TRBV6-3 to TRBJ1-3; D is unresolved. The CDR3 spans 15 residues. CDR1 and CDR2 from the germline V gene are MNHEY and SVGEGT. V was clipped by 7 bases and J by 0 bases, with 13 bases between them. The CDR3 is CASKRIFSSGNTIYF. CDR3 bases: TGTGCCAGCAAGCGGATCTTCAGCTCTGGAAACACCATATATTTT.

The chain couples TRBV25-1 to TRBJ1-2; D gene ambiguous. With 9 bases removed from V and 0 bases from J, the gap between germline ends came to 8 bases. The CDR3 is 12 amino acids. From germline, CDR1 is MGHDK and CDR2 SYGVNS. The CDR3 region has the DNA TGTGCCAGTCTACAGCCTAACTATGGCTACACCTTC. It specifies CASLQPNYGYTF.

This clonotype has at least ten counts. V is TRBV24-1 and J is TRBJ2-7, with TRBD1 identical over 9 bases. The CDR3 runs to 14 residues. Germline assignment: CDR1 KGHDR and CDR2 SFDVKD. V shed 5 bases and J 7 bases; nucleotides not matched to a gene: 8. The CDR3 protein is CATSVTGGGGEQYF. Written as DNA, the CDR3 is TGTGCCACCAGTGTGACAGGGGGAGGTGGTGAGCAGTACTTC.

Turning to this clonotype: Given the absence of the conserved phenylalanine or tryptophan at the CDR3 end, a read error is likely. No DNA is shown, since the ends of the CDR3 on it are uncertain; the CDR3 is the one TCRdb lists. The rearrangement joins TRBV24-1 to TRBJ2-2. 11 amino acids form the CDR3, both terminal residues included. Germline CDR1 KGHDR, CDR2 SFDVKD. The CDR3 spells CATSDSSVGLE.

A note on this clonotype: This may stem from a read error, because a much larger clone lies one nucleotide away. This CDR3 is missing its conserved last phenylalanine or tryptophan, likely due to a read error. V gene TRBV13 combines with J gene TRBJ1-6; D is ambiguous. From germline, CDR1 is PRHDT and CDR2 FYEKMQ (reference sequence). The CDR3 spans 15 residues. The CDR3 nucleotides are TGCGCCAGCAGCGAGACCCTTGGGTATAATTCACCCCTCCACATT. Protein sequence: CASSETLGYNSPLHI.

The gene calls are TRBV7-9 and TRBJ1-5, with TRBD1 identical over 9 bases. V dropped 5 bases and J dropped 0; count of bases not matched to a gene: 11. Germline V CDR1 and CDR2: SEHNR, FQNEAQ (reference sequence). This CDR3 has 18 amino acids. CDR3 loop: CASSPRDRDDYSNQPQHF. The CDR3 region has the DNA TGTGCCAGCAGCCCCCGGGACAGGGATGATTATAGCAATCAGCCCCAGCATTTT.

V gene TRBV30 combines with J gene TRBJ1-5, with D possibly TRBD1 on 5 matching bases. Trimming took 2 bases from V and 4 from J, leaving 9 bases between them. This CDR3 has 13 residues. Per the germline V gene, CDR1 is GTSNPN and CDR2 is SVGIG (reference sequence). The CDR3: CAWSPQANQPQHF. CDR3 sequence (DNA): TGTGCCTGGAGTCCACAGGCGAATCAGCCCCAGCATTTT.

This clonotype was picked up many times. The V gene is TRBV5-6, the J gene TRBJ2-7; unclear D gene. The CDR3 has 13 amino acids. Between the trimmed V and J ends, which lost 1 base and 2 bases, there was a span of 7 bases. Germline V gene lookup returns CDR1 SGHDT and CDR2 YYEEEE. In DNA, the CDR3 is TGTGCCAGCAGCTTGTTTTTACCCTACGAGCAGTACTTC. Amino acids: CASSLFLPYEQYF.

The sample holds many counts of this clonotype. V and J are TRBV10-3 and TRBJ2-7, with unresolved D. The CDR3 contains 14 residues. The V end was cut by 3 bases, the J end by 4 bases, with 13 bases between. Germline CDR1 is ENHRY and CDR2 is SYGVKD. CDR3 in amino acids: CAISDVHGAYEQYF. CDR3 bases: TGTGCCATCAGTGACGTGCACGGCGCGTACGAGCAGTACTTC.